This T cell receptor (beta chain) was identified in a study of CD8+ T cells in alopecia areata. Study context: Oral tofacitinib, 5 to 10 mg twice daily, was given in an open-label trial.

cDNA serving as the sequencing template came from extracted, reverse transcribed RNA. Measured with immunoSEQ multiplex PCR; TCRdb has only the in-frame clones, and not every one. The sample has roughly 140,000 clones; 40% to 65% are singletons. Trimming pared 2 bases from V and 0 bases from J, leaving 10 bases between. CDR3 length: 15 residues. CDR1 is SGHTA and CDR2 is FQGTGA in the germline V gene. This TCR was sampled from a human donor with alopecia areata. The sequences come from CD4+ T cells sorted from blood, collected at week 0. The V call is TRBV7-3, the J call TRBJ1-1; D unresolved. The CDR3 loop is CASSLRSPMNTEAFF. The DNA of the CDR3 is TGTGCCAGCAGCTTACGATCCCCGATGAACACTGAAGCTTTCTTT.